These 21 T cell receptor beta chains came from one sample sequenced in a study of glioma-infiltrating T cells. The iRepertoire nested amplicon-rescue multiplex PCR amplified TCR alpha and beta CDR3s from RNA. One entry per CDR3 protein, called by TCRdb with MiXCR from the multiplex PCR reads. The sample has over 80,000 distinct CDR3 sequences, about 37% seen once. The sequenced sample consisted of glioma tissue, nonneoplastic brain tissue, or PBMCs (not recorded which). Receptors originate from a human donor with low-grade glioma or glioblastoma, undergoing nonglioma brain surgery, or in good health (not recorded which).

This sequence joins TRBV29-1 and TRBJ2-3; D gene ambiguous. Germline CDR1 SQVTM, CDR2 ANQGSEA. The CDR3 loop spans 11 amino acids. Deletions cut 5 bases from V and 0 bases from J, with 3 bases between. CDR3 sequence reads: CSVLSTDTQYF. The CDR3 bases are TGCAGCGTTCTTAGCACAGATACGCAGTATTTT.

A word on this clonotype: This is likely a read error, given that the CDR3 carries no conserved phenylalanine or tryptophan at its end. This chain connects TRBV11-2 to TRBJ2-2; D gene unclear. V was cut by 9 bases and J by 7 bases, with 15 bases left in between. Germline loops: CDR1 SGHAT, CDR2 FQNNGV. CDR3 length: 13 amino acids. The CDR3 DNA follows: TGTGCCAGTAGCCCACCTGTCTACGGGGAGCTGTTTCTT. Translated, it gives CASSPPVYGELFL.

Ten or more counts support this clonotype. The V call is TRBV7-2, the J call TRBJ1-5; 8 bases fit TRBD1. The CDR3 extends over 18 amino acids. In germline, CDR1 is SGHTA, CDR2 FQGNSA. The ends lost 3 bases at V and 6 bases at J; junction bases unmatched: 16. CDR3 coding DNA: TGTGCCAGCAGCTTGGGCCCATCGACAGGGGCCAATGGTCAGCCCCAGCATTTT. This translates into CASSLGPSTGANGQPQHF.

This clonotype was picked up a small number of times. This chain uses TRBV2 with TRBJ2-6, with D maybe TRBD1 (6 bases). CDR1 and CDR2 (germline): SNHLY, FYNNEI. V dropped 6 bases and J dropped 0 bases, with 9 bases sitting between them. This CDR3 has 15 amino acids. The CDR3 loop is CASRQDSSGANVLTF. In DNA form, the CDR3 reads TGTGCCAGCAGGCAGGACAGCTCTGGGGCCAACGTCCTGACTTTC.

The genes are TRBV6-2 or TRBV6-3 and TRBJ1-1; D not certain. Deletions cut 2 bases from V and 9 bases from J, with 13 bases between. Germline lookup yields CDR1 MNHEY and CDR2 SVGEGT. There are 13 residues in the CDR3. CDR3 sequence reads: CASSYKRMTQAFF. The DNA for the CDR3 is TGTGCCAGCAGTTACAAGCGAATGACCCAAGCTTTCTTT.

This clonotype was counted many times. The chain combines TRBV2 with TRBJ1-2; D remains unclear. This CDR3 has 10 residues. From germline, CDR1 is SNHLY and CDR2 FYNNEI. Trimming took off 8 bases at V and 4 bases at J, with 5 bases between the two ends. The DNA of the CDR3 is TGTGCCAGCGCCCTCTATGGCTACACCTTC. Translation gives CASALYGYTF.

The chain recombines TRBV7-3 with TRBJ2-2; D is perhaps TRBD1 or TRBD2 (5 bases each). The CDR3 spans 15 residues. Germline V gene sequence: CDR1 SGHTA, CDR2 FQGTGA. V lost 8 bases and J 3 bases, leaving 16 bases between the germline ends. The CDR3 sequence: CASGPLGPDTGELFF. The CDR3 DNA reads TGTGCCAGCGGCCCCCTGGGACCTGACACCGGGGAGCTGTTTTTT.

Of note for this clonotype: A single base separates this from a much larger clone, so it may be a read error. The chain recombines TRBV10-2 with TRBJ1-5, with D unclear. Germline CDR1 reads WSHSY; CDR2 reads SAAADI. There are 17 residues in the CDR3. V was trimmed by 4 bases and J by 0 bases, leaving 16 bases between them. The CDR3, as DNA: TGCGCCAGCAGTGGTCGGGTAGGGCTATTTAGCAATCAGCCCCAGCATTTT. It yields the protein CASSGRVGLFSNQPQHF.

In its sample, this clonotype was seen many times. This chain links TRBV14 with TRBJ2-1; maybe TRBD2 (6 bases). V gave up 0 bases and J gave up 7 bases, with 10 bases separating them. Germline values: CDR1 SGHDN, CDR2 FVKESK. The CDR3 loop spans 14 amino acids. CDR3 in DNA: TGTGCCAGCAGCCAAGATGAGGAGGGTAATGAGCAGTTCTTC. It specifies CASSQDEEGNEQFF.

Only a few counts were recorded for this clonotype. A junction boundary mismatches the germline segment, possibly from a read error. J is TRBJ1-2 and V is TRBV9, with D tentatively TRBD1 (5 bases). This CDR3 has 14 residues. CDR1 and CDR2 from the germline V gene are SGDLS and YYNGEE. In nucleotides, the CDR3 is TGTGCCGGCAGCGTCGACAGTCATGGCTATGGCTACACCTTC. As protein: CAGSVDSHGYGYTF. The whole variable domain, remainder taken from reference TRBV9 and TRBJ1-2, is DSGVTQTPKHLITATGQRVTLRCSPRSGDLSVYWYQQSLDQGLQFLIQYYNGEERAKGNILERFSAQQFPDLHSELNLSSLELGDSALYFCAGSVDSHGYGYTFGSGTRLTVV.

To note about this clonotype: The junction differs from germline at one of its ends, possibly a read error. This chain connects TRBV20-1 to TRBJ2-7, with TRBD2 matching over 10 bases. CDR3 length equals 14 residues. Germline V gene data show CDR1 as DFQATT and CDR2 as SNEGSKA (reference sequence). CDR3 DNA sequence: TGCAGTGCTAGCCCCCTAGCGGGAGAGGACGAGCAATACTTC. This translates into CSASPLAGEDEQYF.

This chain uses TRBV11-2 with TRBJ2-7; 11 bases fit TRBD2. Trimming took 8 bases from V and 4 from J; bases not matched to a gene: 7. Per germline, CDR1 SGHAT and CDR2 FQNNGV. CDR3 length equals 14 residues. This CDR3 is CASGLLAGAYEQYF. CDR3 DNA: TGTGCCAGCGGCCTACTAGCGGGGGCGTACGAGCAGTACTTC.

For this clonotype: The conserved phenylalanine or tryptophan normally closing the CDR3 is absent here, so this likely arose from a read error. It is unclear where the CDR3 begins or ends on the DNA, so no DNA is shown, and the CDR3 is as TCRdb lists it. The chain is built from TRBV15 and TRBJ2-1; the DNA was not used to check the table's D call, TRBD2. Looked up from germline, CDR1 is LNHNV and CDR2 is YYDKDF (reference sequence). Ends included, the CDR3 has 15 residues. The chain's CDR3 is CATSREEGDGYTFGS.

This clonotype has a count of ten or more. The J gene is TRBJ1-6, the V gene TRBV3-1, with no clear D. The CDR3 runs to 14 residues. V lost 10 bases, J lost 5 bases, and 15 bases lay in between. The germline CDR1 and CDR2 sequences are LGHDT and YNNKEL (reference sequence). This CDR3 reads CATRTGGDNSPLHF. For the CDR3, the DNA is TGTGCCACCCGCACGGGAGGAGATAATTCACCCCTCCACTTT.

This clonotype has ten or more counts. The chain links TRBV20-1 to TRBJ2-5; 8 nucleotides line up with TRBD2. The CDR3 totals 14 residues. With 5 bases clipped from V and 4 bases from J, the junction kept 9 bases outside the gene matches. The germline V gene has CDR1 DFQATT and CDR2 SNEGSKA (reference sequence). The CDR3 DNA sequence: TGCAGTGCTGGGGACCCCGGGAGGGGAGAGACCCAGTACTTC. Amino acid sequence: CSAGDPGRGETQYF.

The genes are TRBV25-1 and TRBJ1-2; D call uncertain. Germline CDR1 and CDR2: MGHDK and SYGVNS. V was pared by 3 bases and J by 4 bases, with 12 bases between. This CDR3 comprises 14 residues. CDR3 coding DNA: TGTGCCAGCAGTGACCACGAAATCCTCTATGGCTACACCTTC. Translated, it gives CASSDHEILYGYTF.

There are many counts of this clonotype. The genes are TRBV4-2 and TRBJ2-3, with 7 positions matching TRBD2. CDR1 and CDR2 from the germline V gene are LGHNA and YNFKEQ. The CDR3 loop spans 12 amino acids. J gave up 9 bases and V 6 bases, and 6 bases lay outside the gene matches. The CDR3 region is CASRATSMTQYF. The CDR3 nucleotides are TGTGCCAGCAGGGCGACTAGCATGACGCAGTATTTT.

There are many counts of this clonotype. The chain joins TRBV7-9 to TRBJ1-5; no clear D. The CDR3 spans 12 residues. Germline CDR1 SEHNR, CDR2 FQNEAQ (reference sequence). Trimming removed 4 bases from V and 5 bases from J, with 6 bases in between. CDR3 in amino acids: CASSSSDQPQHF. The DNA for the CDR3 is TGTGCCAGCAGCTCGTCCGATCAGCCCCAGCATTTT. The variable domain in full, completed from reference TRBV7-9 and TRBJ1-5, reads DTGVSQNPRHKITKRGQNVTFRCDPISEHNRLYWYRQTLGQGPEFLTYFQNEAQLEKSRLLSDRFSAERPKGSFSTLEIQRTEQGDSAMYLCASSSSDQPQHFGDGTRLSIL.

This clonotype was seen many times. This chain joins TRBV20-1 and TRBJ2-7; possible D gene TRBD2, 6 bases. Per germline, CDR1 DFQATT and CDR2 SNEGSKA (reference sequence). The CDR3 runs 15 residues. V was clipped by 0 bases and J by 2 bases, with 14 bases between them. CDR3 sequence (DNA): TGCAGTGCTAGAGATATGGGGGGTCAAGCCTACGAGCAGTACTTC. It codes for CSARDMGGQAYEQYF.

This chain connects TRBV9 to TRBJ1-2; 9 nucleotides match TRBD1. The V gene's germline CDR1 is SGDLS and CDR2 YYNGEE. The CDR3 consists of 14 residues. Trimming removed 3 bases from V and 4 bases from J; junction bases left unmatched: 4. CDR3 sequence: CASSEGQGPYGYTF. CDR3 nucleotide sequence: TGTGCCAGCAGCGAAGGACAGGGGCCCTATGGCTACACCTTC.

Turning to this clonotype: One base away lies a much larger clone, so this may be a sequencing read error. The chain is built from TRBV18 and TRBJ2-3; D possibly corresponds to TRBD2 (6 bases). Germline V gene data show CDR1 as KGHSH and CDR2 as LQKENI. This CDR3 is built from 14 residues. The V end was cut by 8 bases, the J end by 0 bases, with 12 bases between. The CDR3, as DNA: TGTGCCAGCGGTAGTAGCGGAAGCACAGATACGCAGTATTTT. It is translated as CASGSSGSTDTQYF.